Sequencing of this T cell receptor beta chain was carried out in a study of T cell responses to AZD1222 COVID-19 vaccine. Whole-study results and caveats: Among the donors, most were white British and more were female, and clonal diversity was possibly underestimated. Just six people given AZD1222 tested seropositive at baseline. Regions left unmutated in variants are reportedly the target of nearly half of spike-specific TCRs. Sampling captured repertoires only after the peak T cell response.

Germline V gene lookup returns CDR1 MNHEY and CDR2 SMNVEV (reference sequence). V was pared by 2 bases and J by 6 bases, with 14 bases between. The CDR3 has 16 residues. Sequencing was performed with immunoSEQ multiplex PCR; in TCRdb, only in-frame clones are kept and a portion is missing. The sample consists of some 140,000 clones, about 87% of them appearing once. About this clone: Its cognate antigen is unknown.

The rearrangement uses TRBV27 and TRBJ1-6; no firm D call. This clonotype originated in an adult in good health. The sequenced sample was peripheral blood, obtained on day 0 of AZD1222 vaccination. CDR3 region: CASSLGGSLFNSPLHF. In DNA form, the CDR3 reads TGTGCCAGCAGTTTAGGCGGTTCTCTATTTAATTCACCCCTCCACTTT.